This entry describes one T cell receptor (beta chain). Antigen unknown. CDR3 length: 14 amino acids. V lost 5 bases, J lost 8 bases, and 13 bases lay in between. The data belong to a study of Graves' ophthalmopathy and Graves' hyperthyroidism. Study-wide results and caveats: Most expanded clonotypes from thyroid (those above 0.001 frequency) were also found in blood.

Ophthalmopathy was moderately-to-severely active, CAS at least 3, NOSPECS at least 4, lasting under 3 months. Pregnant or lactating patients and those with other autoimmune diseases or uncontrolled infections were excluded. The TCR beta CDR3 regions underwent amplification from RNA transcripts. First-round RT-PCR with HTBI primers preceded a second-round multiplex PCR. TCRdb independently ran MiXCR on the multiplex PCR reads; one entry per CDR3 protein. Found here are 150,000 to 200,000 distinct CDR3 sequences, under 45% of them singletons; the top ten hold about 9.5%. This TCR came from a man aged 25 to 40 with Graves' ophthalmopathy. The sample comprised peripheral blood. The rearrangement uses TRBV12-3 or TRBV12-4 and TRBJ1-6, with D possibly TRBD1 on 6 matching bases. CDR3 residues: CASSAQGGDSPLHF. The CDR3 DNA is TGTGCCAGCAGTGCACAGGGTGGCGATTCACCCCTCCACTTT.